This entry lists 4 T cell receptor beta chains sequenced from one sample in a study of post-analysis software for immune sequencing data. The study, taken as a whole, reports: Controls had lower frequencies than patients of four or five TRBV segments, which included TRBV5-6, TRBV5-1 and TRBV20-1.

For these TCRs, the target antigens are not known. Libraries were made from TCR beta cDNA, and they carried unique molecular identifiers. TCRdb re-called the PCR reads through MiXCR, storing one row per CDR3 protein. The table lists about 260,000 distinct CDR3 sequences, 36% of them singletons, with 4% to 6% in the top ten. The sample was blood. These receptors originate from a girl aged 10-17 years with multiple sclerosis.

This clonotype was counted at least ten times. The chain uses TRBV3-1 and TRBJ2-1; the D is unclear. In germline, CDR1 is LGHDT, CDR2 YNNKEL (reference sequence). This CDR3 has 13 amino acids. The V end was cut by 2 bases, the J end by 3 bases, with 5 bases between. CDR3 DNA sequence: TGTGCCAGCAGCCAAAGCTTCTACAATGAGCAGTTCTTC. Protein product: CASSQSFYNEQFF.

CDR3 protein: CATSRDLYYGYTF. For the CDR3, the DNA is TGTGCCACCAGCAGAGATCTGTACTATGGCTACACCTTC. The chain combines TRBV15 with TRBJ1-2; D call uncertain. The length of the CDR3 is 13 residues. Trimming shortened V by 0 bases and J by 3 bases, and 5 bases separated the two germline ends. Per the germline V gene, CDR1 is LNHNV and CDR2 is YYDKDF (reference sequence).

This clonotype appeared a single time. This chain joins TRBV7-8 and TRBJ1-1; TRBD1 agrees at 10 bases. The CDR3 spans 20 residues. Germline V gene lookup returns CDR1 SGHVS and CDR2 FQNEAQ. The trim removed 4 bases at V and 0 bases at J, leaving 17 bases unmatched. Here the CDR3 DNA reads TGTGCCAGCAGCTCGGGACAGGGGCCGCAAGGACCATTCGTGAACACTGAAGCTTTCTTT. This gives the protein CASSSGQGPQGPFVNTEAFF.

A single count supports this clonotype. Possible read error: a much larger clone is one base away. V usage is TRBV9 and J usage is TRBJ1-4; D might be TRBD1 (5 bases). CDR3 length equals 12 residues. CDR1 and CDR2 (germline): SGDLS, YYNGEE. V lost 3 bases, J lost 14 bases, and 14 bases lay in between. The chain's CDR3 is CASSARRERLFF. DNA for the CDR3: TGTGCCAGCAGCGCCCGCAGGGAGCGGCTGTTTTTT.